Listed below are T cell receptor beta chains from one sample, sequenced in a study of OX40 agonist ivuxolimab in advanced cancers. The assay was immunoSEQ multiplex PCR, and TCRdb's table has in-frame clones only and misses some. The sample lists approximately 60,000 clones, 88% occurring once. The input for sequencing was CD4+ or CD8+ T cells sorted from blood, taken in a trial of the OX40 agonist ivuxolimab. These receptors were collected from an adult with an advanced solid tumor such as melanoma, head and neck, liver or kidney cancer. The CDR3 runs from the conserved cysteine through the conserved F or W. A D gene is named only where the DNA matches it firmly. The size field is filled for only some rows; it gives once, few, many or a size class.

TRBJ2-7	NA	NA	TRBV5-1	TGCGCCAGCAGGGTGGGGTTGGACTACGAGCAGTACTTC	CASRVGLDYEQYF
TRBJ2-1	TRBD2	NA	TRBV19	TGTGCCAGCGGTAGCGGGGGGCTCAGCGATGAGCAGTTCTTC	CASGSGGLSDEQFF
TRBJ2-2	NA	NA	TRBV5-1	TGCGCCAGCAGCATCCAGGGCCTTGGGGCCGGGGAGCTGTTTTTT	CASSIQGLGAGELFF
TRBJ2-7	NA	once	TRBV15	TGTGCCACCAGCAGGAGCTCCTACGAGCAGTACTTC	CATSRSSYEQYF
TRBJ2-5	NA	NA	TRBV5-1	TGCGCCAGCAGCTTACACACAAGGGGAAAAGAGACCCAGTACTTC	CASSLHTRGKETQYF
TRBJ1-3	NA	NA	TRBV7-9	TGTGCCAGCAGCTTAGTGGGAGGGGCACCCTCTGGAAACACCATATATTTT	CASSLVGGAPSGNTIYF
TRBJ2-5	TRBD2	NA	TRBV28	TGTGCCAGCAGTTTATCCGGGACTAGCGGCCAGTACTTC	CASSLSGTSGQYF
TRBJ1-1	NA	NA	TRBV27	TGTGCCAGCAGTTCTATCCCCCCCGACACTGAAGCTTTCTTT	CASSSIPPDTEAFF
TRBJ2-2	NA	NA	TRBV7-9	TGTGCCAGCAGCCCACTACATGGGGTGGACGGGGAGCTGTTTTTT	CASSPLHGVDGELFF
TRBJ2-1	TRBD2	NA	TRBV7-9	TGTGCCAGCAGCTTAGCGCGAGCGGGGTCTTTGAATGAGCAGTTCTTC	CASSLARAGSLNEQFF
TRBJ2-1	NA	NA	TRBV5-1	TGCGCCAGCAGCTTGGTAGCCCGGGAAGTCTACAATGAGCAGTTCTTC	CASSLVAREVYNEQFF
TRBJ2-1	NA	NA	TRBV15	TGTGCCACCAGCCTAATACAGTACAATGAGCAGTTCTTC	CATSLIQYNEQFF
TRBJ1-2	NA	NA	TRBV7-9	TGTGCCAGCAGCTCCCCCGACGGCCACAGCGGTGGCTACACCTTC	CASSSPDGHSGGYTF
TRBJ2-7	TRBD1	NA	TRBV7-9	TGTGCCAGCAGCCCGGCCGGGACAGCCTCCTACGAGCAGTACTTC	CASSPAGTASYEQYF